The entry below gives a single T cell receptor (beta chain) sequence along with its context. The antigen is unknown. The CDR3 runs 15 residues. V gave up 0 bases and J gave up 2 bases, with 10 bases separating them. Germline values: CDR1 ENHRY, CDR2 SYGVKD. These data belong to a study of CD4+ T cells in melanoma. Study-wide results and caveats: In melanoma, neoantigen-specific CD4+ T cells reportedly differed in differentiation state. CD8+ T cell, macrophage and B cell function reportedly correlated with neoantigen-specific CD4+ T cells.

TCRdb keeps only in-frame clones here, not all; method: immunoSEQ multiplex PCR. The top ten hold around 3.3% of the sample, which has some 120,000 clones, about nine tenths seen once. The chain joins TRBV10-3 to TRBJ2-5; tentatively, D is TRBD1 (6 bases). This clonotype originated in a human donor with melanoma. Material: peripheral blood. This CDR3 is CAISESLRGQETQYF. In DNA form, the CDR3 reads TGTGCCATCAGTGAGTCCCTAAGGGGGCAAGAGACCCAGTACTTC.